This T cell receptor (beta chain) was sequenced during a study of T cells in Graves' hyperthyroidism and ophthalmopathy. With a duration under 2 months, the hyperthyroidism was newly diagnosed in patients aged 18 to 65. Amplified TCR beta CDR3 regions came from RNA transcripts. First-round RT-PCR targeting the TCR CDR3 was performed with the HTBI primer set. MiXCR was run by TCRdb on the multiplex PCR reads, yielding one entry per CDR3 protein. The table shows about 570,000 distinct CDR3 sequences, with about 14% occurring only once. The V gene lost 6 bases and the J gene lost 2 bases, with 17 bases spanning the gap. Looked up from germline, CDR1 is LNHDA and CDR2 is SQIVND (reference sequence). The CDR3 has 16 residues. This clonotype was counted only a few times. Its antigen is currently unknown. Points from the study as a whole: Researchers report that a 13 V-J model separated ophthalmopathy from stable hyperthyroidism.

This receptor was identified in a woman between 35 and 50 years old with Graves' hyperthyroidism. The sample was blood. This chain uses TRBV19 with TRBJ1-5; D unclear. CDR3 sequence reads: CASSKSGNLGNQPQHF. CDR3 in DNA: TGTGCCAGTAGCAAATCCGGGAATTTGGGCAATCAGCCCCAGCATTTT.